The 16 T cell receptor beta chains in this list originate from one sample, sequenced in a study of blood T cell repertoires in COVID-19. Repertoires were generated with immunoSEQ multiplex PCR, while TCRdb's copy carries only in-frame clones and drops some. The sample records some 250,000 clones, about four fifths being singletons. What was sequenced was peripheral blood. The source is a man aged 25-40 years who had recovered from COVID-19.

The count of this clone is one. The genes are TRBV21-1 and TRBJ1-6. TRBV21-1 is designated a pseudogene. The CDR3 consists of 15 residues. This CDR3 reads CASSKEEGLRSPLHF. CDR3 DNA sequence: TGTGCCAGCAGCAAAGAGGAGGGGCTGAGATCACCCCTCCACTTT.

The table lists this clone with a count of one. The CDR3 is CASSLASETYNYGYTF. The CDR3 region has the DNA TGTGCCAGCAGCTTGGCCTCAGAGACTTATAACTATGGCTACACCTTC. The chain carries TRBV5-6 and TRBJ1-2; no reliable D call. The CDR3 loop spans 16 amino acids. Trimming stripped 0 bases from V and 1 base from J, with 13 bases between. Germline CDR1 is SGHDT and CDR2 is YYEEEE.

The rearrangement links TRBV19 to TRBJ1-5; TRBD1 matches at 10 bases. Germline assignment: CDR1 LNHDA and CDR2 SQIVND (reference sequence). V trimming: 3 bases; J trimming: 3 bases; junction bases outside the gene matches: 14. CDR3 size: 19 residues. This chain's CDR3 is CASSIVPGTGEFDNQPQHF. Written as DNA, the CDR3 is TGTGCCAGTAGTATTGTCCCCGGGACAGGGGAGTTCGACAATCAGCCCCAGCATTTT.

The chain carries TRBV6-1 and TRBJ2-5; 12 positions agree with TRBD2. The germline gives CDR1 MNHNS, CDR2 SASEGT. The CDR3 extends over 17 amino acids. V lost 3 bases, J lost 2 bases, and 7 bases stayed unmatched. CDR3 protein: CASSEGWTSGVQETQYF. DNA for the CDR3: TGTGCCAGCAGTGAGGGATGGACTAGCGGGGTACAAGAGACCCAGTACTTC.

This clone was observed many times. The V call is TRBV7-9, the J call TRBJ2-1; a weak D match, TRBD1 (6 bases). There are 14 residues in the CDR3. Per germline, CDR1 SEHNR and CDR2 FQNEAQ (reference sequence). V lost 8 bases to trimming and J lost 8 bases, with 19 bases between them. The CDR3 sequence: CASGALDSSHEQFF. CDR3 DNA sequence: TGTGCCAGCGGGGCCTTGGACAGCAGCCATGAGCAGTTCTTC.

The chain links TRBV6-5 to TRBJ1-6; TRBD1 is a possible D gene (6 bases). Germline lookup yields CDR1 MNHEY and CDR2 SVGAGI. This CDR3 has 13 residues. Trimming took off 8 bases at V and 4 bases at J, with 9 bases between the two ends. The CDR3 DNA follows: TGTGCCAGCTGGGACATGTATAATTCACCCCTCCACTTT. As protein: CASWDMYNSPLHF.

V and J are TRBV3-1 (or the pseudogene TRBV3-2) and TRBJ2-1, with D tentatively TRBD2 (6 bases). V lost 2 bases to trimming and J lost 7 bases, with 6 bases between them. The CDR3 loop spans 12 amino acids. The germline V gene encodes CDR1 LGHDT and CDR2 YNNKEL (reference sequence). The CDR3 sequence is CASSQRGNEQFF. CDR3 in DNA: TGTGCCAGCAGCCAACGGGGGAATGAGCAGTTCTTC.

This rearrangement joins TRBV7-3 to TRBJ2-1; a possible D gene is TRBD1 (6 bases). The CDR3 extends over 14 amino acids. V was trimmed by 4 bases and J by 1 base, leaving 8 bases between them. Germline V gives CDR1 SGHTA, CDR2 FQGTGA. The CDR3 is CASSSGQSYNEQFF. CDR3 bases: TGTGCCAGCAGCTCCGGACAGTCCTACAATGAGCAGTTCTTC.

V and J are TRBV5-4 and TRBJ1-3, with 8 bases lining up with TRBD1. Germline V gene sequence: CDR1 SGHNT, CDR2 YYREEE (reference sequence). The CDR3 extends over 16 amino acids. V shed 1 base and J 0 bases; nucleotides not matched to a gene: 3. In nucleotides, the CDR3 is TGTGCCAGCAGCTTGTGGGGGACAGGCTCTGGAAACACCATATATTTT. It specifies CASSLWGTGSGNTIYF. The full variable domain, with the rest looked up from reference TRBV5-4 and TRBJ1-3, is ETGVTQSPTHLIKTRGQQVTLRCSSQSGHNTVSWYQQALGQGPQFIFQYYREEENGRGNFPPRFSGLQFPNYSSELNVNALELDDSALYLCASSLWGTGSGNTIYFGEGSWLTVV.

J is TRBJ2-7 and V is TRBV3-1 (or the pseudogene TRBV3-2), with 8 bases fitting TRBD2. The CDR3 loop spans 13 amino acids. V was pared by 0 bases and J by 12 bases, with 7 bases of the junction left unmatched. Germline CDR1 LGHDT, CDR2 YNNKEL (reference sequence). The CDR3 DNA reads as TGTGCCAGCAGCCAAGATGGCGGGGGGACTCCGTACTTC. As protein: CASSQDGGGTPYF.

V and J are TRBV7-9 and TRBJ1-4, with D maybe TRBD1 (6 bases). V gave up 5 bases and J gave up 8 bases, with 15 bases separating them. The CDR3 totals 14 residues. Germline V CDR1 and CDR2: SEHNR, FQNEAQ (reference sequence). CDR3 in DNA: TGTGCCAGCAGCCCACTAGGACAGCCCGAAAAACTGTTTTTT. It encodes CASSPLGQPEKLFF.

The genes are TRBV28 and TRBJ1-2; D is ambiguous. Trimming removed 8 bases from V and 2 bases from J, with 15 bases in between. Per germline, CDR1 MDHEN and CDR2 SYDVKM. The CDR3 is 14 residues long. The CDR3 nucleotides are TGTGCCAGCTACGGAGCAGAAAGAAACTATGGCTACACCTTC. Translating it yields CASYGAERNYGYTF.

This chain connects TRBV5-1 to TRBJ1-2; 8 positions match TRBD1. Germline V gene data show CDR1 as SGHRS and CDR2 as YFSETQ. The V and J ends lost 3 bases and 5 bases, in that order; junction bases with no gene match: 6. The CDR3 totals 14 residues. CDR3 loop: CASSWQGADYGYTF. CDR3 DNA sequence: TGCGCCAGCAGCTGGCAGGGGGCCGATTATGGCTACACCTTC.

This chain joins TRBV10-2 and TRBJ1-5; D is uncertain. Germline V gives CDR1 WSHSY, CDR2 SAAADI. This CDR3 contains 14 residues. With 2 bases removed from V and 2 bases from J, the gap between germline ends came to 7 bases. This CDR3 reads CASSEMGGNQPQHF. The CDR3 nucleotides are TGCGCCAGCAGTGAGATGGGCGGCAATCAGCCCCAGCATTTT.

CDR3 DNA: TGCAGTGCTAGTACTAGCGGGGGGGCCGGTACGCAGTATTTT. Its protein is CSASTSGGAGTQYF. V usage is TRBV20-1 and J usage is TRBJ2-3; 13 bases are shared with TRBD2. Germline CDR1 reads DFQATT; CDR2 reads SNEGSKA (reference sequence). The CDR3 is 14 residues long. The junction had 5 bases not matched to a gene; V was cut back by 3 bases and J by 8 bases.

The genes are TRBV7-6 and TRBJ2-7; TRBD2 aligns across 8 bases. This CDR3 has 15 residues. The germline gives CDR1 SGHVS, CDR2 FNYEAQ. J lost 7 bases, V lost 2 bases, and 10 bases had no gene match. The CDR3 coding sequence is TGTGCCAGCAGCTTAACTGCGGGGGGCCCGGGGGAGCAGTACTTC. It is translated as CASSLTAGGPGEQYF.